This TCR beta chain emerged from a study of cytomegalovirus exposure and HLA in healthy donors (TCRdb year 2017). As for the study more broadly: An earlier analysis of roughly 570 of the donors reported approximately 260 Gb of sequence data and around 120 million unique TCR beta sequences obtained from about 170 million T cells. Donor age, sex, ethnicity and CMV serostatus were compiled alongside the repertoire data. The study profiled the T cell repertoires of under 850 subjects by immunosequencing and related them to cytomegalovirus serostatus. Because of strong linkage in the cohort, roughly five DR-DQ haplotypes were treated as single units for association and clustering. Along with the roughly 610-subject first cohort, a separate validation cohort of approximately 110 different subjects was used. Around 330 gigabases of sequencing data and approximately 92 million unique TCR sequences made up an early release that covered several hundred HLA-typed donors. All discovery cohort repertoires had been generated on a single sequencing platform. Among the roughly 380 genotyped donors, around 81% belonged to the genetic ancestry cluster associated with self-reported Caucasian donors. Genome-wide SNP genotypes for about 65% of the roughly 670 donors were used in a later genetic analysis, which treated that subset as a discovery cohort. Class I and class II HLA loci were covered by the typing at four-digit resolution. A later analysis re-examined previously published TCR beta repertoires from 600 to 700 donors and added high-resolution HLA genotyping to investigate patterns of TCR occurrence. The number of donors typed differed by locus, with about 629-630 for A, B, C, DRB1 and DQB1, approximately 500 for DQA1, about 610 for DPA1, and approximately 470 for DPB1. Among 350 to 400 genotyped donors of the cohort, an average of approximately 230,000 unique TCR beta nucleotide sequences were sequenced per donor, approximately 20% of them non-productive. To predict cytomegalovirus infection status, the study combined high-throughput TCR immunosequencing, statistical association of individual TCRs with disease status, and machine learning. An earlier analysis of 587 of the donors used high-throughput TCR beta sequencing to judge whether each TCR beta V gene segment behaved as functional or pseudogenic. The study aimed to test whether signatures of past pathogen exposure could be identified by cataloging public T cell receptors. Rather than drawing on any new phenotypic data, the later analysis identified candidate immune exposures from TCR beta sequences and the way those sequences occurred across donors. Overall study results and their limits: A later analysis found that most CMV-associated TCR beta chains appeared HLA-restricted, with HLA associations seemingly driven largely by CMV exposure. In vitro tests confirmed that three of the cytomegalovirus-associated TCR beta chains recognize cytomegalovirus antigens. This cohort had only TCR beta chains sequenced, and the lack of alpha or paired-chain data limited which features could be detected. V-gene and J-gene trimming of TCR beta chains was associated with a missense DCLRE1C variant in a later genetic analysis, and the association was replicated in an independent cohort. The classifier was reported to diagnose cytomegalovirus status with high specificity and sensitivity in both the original cohort and the validation cohort. Some IMGT-functional V segments, including TRBV6-2 and TRBV6-3, could not be told apart with the 87-base-pair reads, so those segments were excluded. Correlated functional status among segregating V segments might reflect linkage disequilibrium, but an unknown experimental factor could not be ruled out. Most TCR sequences were observed very rarely across donors, whereas some public TCRs were present in many individuals. Because HLA typing was unavailable for some donors at each locus, only the typed subset was used in association tests. In a later analysis, HLA-associated TCR beta chains were found to be more clonally expanded and to have lower generation probabilities than equally common non-associated chains. The study listed around 160 TCR beta chains as associated with cytomegalovirus. The sequencing pipeline was judged likely to have produced a cluster of highly shared sequence variants as a technical artifact. In a later analysis, about 17,000 TCR beta sequences were associated with specific HLA alleles at a false discovery rate of 0.05. A later analysis found that TCR association rates varied across HLA loci, with DRB1 alleles showing the most associated TCRs and HLA-C alleles the fewest. According to a later analysis, parvovirus B19, influenza, CMV and Epstein-Barr virus appeared linked to several top co-occurrence clusters. A further reported finding was that TCR beta sequences accurately predicted the HLA-A and HLA-B alleles for most subjects in the first cohort. Roughly uniform sequencing depth across donors was assumed in presence/absence analyses, although this assumption may not hold. In an earlier analysis of over 550 of the donors, most TCR beta V segments were observed in productive rearrangements about 87% or about 30% of the time, broadly matching IMGT annotations. Strong co-occurrence of HLA alleles, especially DR and DQ, made assigning TCR associations to individual alleles difficult. In a later genetic analysis, fewer N-insertions in productive TCRs were reported among donors in an Asian-associated ancestry cluster than the approximately 670-donor mean. Because counts were too low, 15 or so rarely observed V segments, including chromosome 9 orphons, were excluded from the earlier analysis of 500 to 700 of the donors. The authors suggested that the approach could potentially be extended to other disease states and immunological phenotypes. For the cohort, immune exposure information was limited to CMV serostatus.

The protocol used for the library was the immunoSEQ multiplex PCR assay. For the multiplex PCR, a mixture combining 60 forward primers for TCR Vbeta segments and 13 reverse primers for TCR Jbeta segments was used. The CDR3 region of rearranged TCR beta genes was amplified from genomic DNA by a multiplex PCR assay. On the Illumina HiSeq System, the amplified TCR beta libraries were sequenced as 87-base-pair reads. The paper's data handling went like this. Across the 670 or so repertoires, a later analysis counted approximately 83 million unique TCR beta chains, around 11 million of which were shared by at least two donors. To remove PCR and sequencing errors, raw reads were error-corrected and collapsed into unique sequences using a nearest-neighbor algorithm that merged closely related sequences. To assign V, D and J gene segments, CDR3 sequences were aligned to IMGT reference sequences. Each retained sequence needed at least a six-nucleotide match to both a V gene segment and a J gene segment. A rearrangement was called productive if the CDR3 had no stop codons and remained in frame with V and J, and every other rearrangement was called non-productive. Following IMGT convention, CDR3 was defined as the stretch from the second conserved V-encoded cysteine to the conserved J-encoded phenylalanine. Sequences without an unambiguous match to a single V gene segment were excluded from the earlier analysis of almost 600 of the donors. In an earlier analysis of a few hundred of the donors, V segments were called functional above 56.7% productive rearrangements and were called segregating when the between-donor standard deviation exceeded 5%. A statistical classification framework was built to diagnose cytomegalovirus status from the catalog of TCR beta chain sequences. In a later analysis, TCR nucleotide sequences were compared against IMGT/GENE-DB human TR gene sequences so that V and J genes could be assigned. The TCRdist pipeline was used in a later analysis to assign CDR3 sequences and most-parsimonious VDJ recombination scenarios. In a later analysis, each TCR beta chain was defined by its CDR3 amino acid sequence together with its V-gene family, and reads without a unique V-gene family were excluded. To address suspected cross-contamination and a sequencing artifact, a later analysis removed several hundred highly shared, low-generation-probability nucleotide sequences. In a later analysis, a clonal expansion index was calculated for each public chain from normalized within-repertoire ranks of inferred template counts. A later analysis computed generation probabilities with a VDJ recombination model fitted to out-of-frame rearrangements, and checked the results against IGoR. In a later analysis, hypergeometric tests were used to score TCR-TCR, TCR-HLA and TCR-CMV co-occurrence, with a repertoire-size bias correction applied to TCR pairs. A later analysis estimated false discovery rates by permuting HLA or CMV assignments 20 times. In a later analysis, co-occurring TCRs were grouped with DBSCAN, and TCRdist sequence similarity was added when clustering was performed within HLA-allele-positive subsets. For co-occurrence clustering, repertoires with fewer than 30,000 or more than 120,000 public chains were excluded, along with roughly 5 repertoires with anomalous nucleotide sharing. The immuneACCESS repertoire file appears here via TCRdb, limited to in-frame rearrangements. These files lack a portion of the clones; in checked studies, under half of the deficit traces to unresolved V genes, and the cause of the others is not known. V, J and clone size derive from that table, while D and trimming were established from the DNA sequence. Here the sample has over 200,000 clones; roughly 79% occur a single time. The top ten constitute less than 2% of the sample.

The cohort was made up of 666 healthy bone marrow donors. At the time of sampling, all cohort members were nominally healthy, though unrecorded immune exposures were likely present. The donor tested CMV seronegative, placing the donor among the approximately 360 seronegative members of the cohort. A peripheral blood sample was collected from each donor, and TCR beta sequencing was performed on peripheral blood mononuclear cells. The Qiagen DNeasy Blood Extraction Kit was used to extract genomic DNA from the blood cell samples. Notes on this clone: What antigen it recognizes has not been identified. No much larger clone exists at a distance of one base, and base qualities are not known.

Including the terminal cysteine and phenylalanine, the CDR3 comprises 16 residues. Of all the DNA, just the CDR3 is kept, 48 bases in frame from base 1. The germline ends are 8 bases apart after V is trimmed by 2 bases and J by 0 bases. The germline V gene specifies KGHSH as CDR1 and LQKENI as CDR2. Sequenced sample: PBMCs. Recombination linked TRBV18 to TRBJ2-6, with the D gene call left open. This sequence originates from a male donor in good health and CMV-seronegative. The DNA reads TGTGCCAGCTCACCATTACAAAGCTCTGGGGCCAACGTCCTGACTTTC. Its product reads: CASSPLQSSGANVLTF.